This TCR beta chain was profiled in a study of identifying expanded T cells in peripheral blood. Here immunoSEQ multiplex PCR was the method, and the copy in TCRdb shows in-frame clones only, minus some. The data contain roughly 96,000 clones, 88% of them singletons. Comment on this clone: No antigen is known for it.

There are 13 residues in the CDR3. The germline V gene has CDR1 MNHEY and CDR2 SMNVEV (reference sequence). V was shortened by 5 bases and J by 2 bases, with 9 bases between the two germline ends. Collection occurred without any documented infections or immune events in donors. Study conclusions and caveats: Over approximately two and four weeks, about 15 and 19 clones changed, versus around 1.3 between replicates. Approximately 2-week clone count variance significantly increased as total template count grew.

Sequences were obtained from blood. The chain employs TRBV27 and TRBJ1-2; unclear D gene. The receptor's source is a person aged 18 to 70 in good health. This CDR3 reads CASSSRSNYGYTF. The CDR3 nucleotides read TGTGCCAGCAGTAGCCGTTCCAACTATGGCTACACCTTC.